What follows describes a single T cell receptor beta chain. This sample was included in a study of T cell responses to AZD1222 COVID-19 vaccine. TCRdb's copy holds only in-frame clones and misses some; the assay was immunoSEQ multiplex PCR. The table lists roughly 130,000 clones, over 75% of them singletons. Between the trimmed V and J ends, which lost 0 bases and 4 bases, there was a span of 12 bases. The CDR3 has 15 amino acids. From germline, CDR1 is LNHDA and CDR2 SQIVND (reference sequence). The sequence came from an adult in good health. The V call is TRBV19, the J call TRBJ2-5, with D perhaps matching TRBD2 (6 bases). The sequencing here drew on peripheral blood, taken on day 0 of AZD1222 vaccination. CDR3 sequence reads: CASSIDKRVGETQYF. DNA for the CDR3: TGTGCCAGTAGTATAGATAAGCGGGTTGGAGAGACCCAGTACTTC.